The entry that follows covers one T cell receptor beta chain sequence. Its antigen is not known. Germline values: CDR1 SGHRS, CDR2 YFSETQ. The V gene end was trimmed by 0 bases and the J gene end by 5 bases; junction bases not matched to a gene: 10. This CDR3 region has 17 residues. These data are taken from a study of blood T cells in healthy people across ages. Regarding the study as a whole: PBMCs were not sorted, which prevented a conclusive comparison of naive versus antigen-experienced cells.

Sample-barcoded 5' priming and a J-beta primer mix drove a second PCR of about 6 to 11 cycles. TCRdb reanalysed the 5' RACE reads using MiXCR and keeps one entry per CDR3 protein. This sample carries some 900,000 distinct CDR3 sequences, around 46% of them seen once, and the ten largest clones take about an eighth. Sequencing was carried out using blood. The chain employs TRBV5-1 and TRBJ2-1; 8 bases map to TRBD1. The clonotype was recovered from a man aged 30-40 years in good health. CDR3 DNA: TGCGCCAGCAGCTTGGTCGGCAGGGGGCAAGGAAACAATGAGCAGTTCTTC. Its protein is CASSLVGRGQGNNEQFF.